A single T cell receptor beta chain is shown here with its context. Its antigen is unknown. The ends were cut back, 5 bases at V and 9 bases at J, with 20 bases in the middle. This CDR3 is 14 amino acids long. Germline values: CDR1 SNHLY, CDR2 FYNNEI. The authors gated naive CD8 T cells as CD8+CD4-CCR7+CD45RA+ for sorting. These data come from a study of molecular identifiers for immune sequencing clone quantification. On the study more broadly: Split five ways in replicates, RNA from about 20,000 or 100,000 naive CD8 cells had four portions sequenced. General study points: Clones exceeding 20 RNA copies carried over 99% of effector molecules but under 1% of naive-cell molecules.

Preparation of the bulk TCR libraries relied on previously described methods and listed TCR primers. TCRdb re-called the PCR reads through MiXCR, storing one row per CDR3 protein. Here the sample spans about 640,000 distinct CDR3 sequences, 15% to 20% being singletons. The V call is TRBV2, the J call TRBJ2-7, with D maybe TRBD2 (6 bases). The sequence came from a human donor in good health. Some libraries in this study had Jurkat cell RNA spiked in. Sequencing was performed on naive CD8+ T cells from blood, with Jurkat cell RNA spiked in. The sample's subset: FACS-sorted CD8+CD4-CCR7+CD45RA+ naive T cells. The CDR3: CASSPGTQSSLQYF. The CDR3 bases are TGTGCCAGCAGTCCCGGGACTCAGAGTAGTTTGCAGTACTTC.